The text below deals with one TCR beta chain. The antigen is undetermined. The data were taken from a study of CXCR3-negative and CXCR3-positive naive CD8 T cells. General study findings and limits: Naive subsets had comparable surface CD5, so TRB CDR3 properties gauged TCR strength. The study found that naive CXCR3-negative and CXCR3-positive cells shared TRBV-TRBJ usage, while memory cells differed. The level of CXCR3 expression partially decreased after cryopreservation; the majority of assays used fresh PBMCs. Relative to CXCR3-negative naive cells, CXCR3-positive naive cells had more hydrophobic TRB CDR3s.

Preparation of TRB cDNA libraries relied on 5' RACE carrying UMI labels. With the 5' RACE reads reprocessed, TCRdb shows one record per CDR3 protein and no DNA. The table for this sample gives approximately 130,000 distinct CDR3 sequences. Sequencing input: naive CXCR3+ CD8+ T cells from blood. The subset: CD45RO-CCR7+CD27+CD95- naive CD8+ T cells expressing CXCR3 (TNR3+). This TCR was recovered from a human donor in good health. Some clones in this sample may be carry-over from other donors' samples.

The CDR3 is CASSHSHSGATYEQYF. V gene TRBV4-1 combines with J gene TRBJ2-7; TCRdb outputs TRBD1, but without DNA this stays unchecked. The CDR3 has 16 residues. Per germline, CDR1 MGHRA and CDR2 YSYEKL.